These 17 T cell receptor beta chains originate from one sample sequenced in a study of patients and donors after allogeneic stem cell transplantation. TCRdb re-called the RT-PCR reads through MiXCR, storing one row per CDR3 protein. The data show some 960,000 distinct CDR3 sequences, 18% seen once. The sequencing sample was made of blood, either unsorted or a sorted T cell fraction (not recorded which). The receptors stem from a human donor who was either an allogeneic HSCT recipient or a stem cell or donor lymphocyte infusion donor (not recorded which). It is not recorded whose cells these are; they may come from a transplant donor.

This clonotype was picked up a small number of times. This sequence joins TRBV4-1 and TRBJ2-2; D possibly uses TRBD1 or TRBD2 (5 bases each). The germline V gene has CDR1 MGHRA and CDR2 YSYEKL. Trimming left V 4 bases short and J 6 bases short, with 18 bases between. This CDR3 comprises 16 residues. The CDR3 DNA sequence: TGCGCCAGCAGCCCAAGAGGGGAAGGTGATGCCGGGGAGCTGTTTTTT. Amino acids: CASSPRGEGDAGELFF.

This chain links TRBV29-1 with TRBJ1-2, with D perhaps matching TRBD1 (5 bases). From germline, CDR1 is SQVTM and CDR2 ANQGSEA. V was clipped by 7 bases and J by 8 bases, with 11 bases between them. CDR3 length equals 10 residues. Here the CDR3 DNA reads TGCAGCGGTTATGGGGGAGGCTACACCTTC. This sequence encodes CSGYGGGYTF.

CDR3 in DNA: TGCAGCGTTGAAGGAGACCAACAGGTACAGGGTGAAGCTTTCTTT. Its translation: CSVEGDQQVQGEAFF. V is TRBV29-1 and J is TRBJ1-1, with D perhaps TRBD1 (6 bases). Deletions cut 1 base from V and 7 bases from J, with 19 bases between. Germline V gene lookup returns CDR1 SQVTM and CDR2 ANQGSEA. This CDR3 is 15 amino acids long.

This clonotype was observed many times. The gene calls are TRBV29-1 and TRBJ2-2; TRBD2 matches 9 bases. With 3 bases clipped from V and 6 bases from J, the junction kept 5 bases outside the gene matches. This CDR3 spans 14 amino acids. Per germline, CDR1 SQVTM and CDR2 ANQGSEA. The CDR3 here is CSVEDSGRSGELFF. CDR3 in DNA: TGCAGCGTTGAGGATAGCGGGAGATCCGGGGAGCTGTTTTTT.

A few counts support this clonotype. The J gene is TRBJ2-5, the V gene TRBV9, with unresolved D. Trimming took 2 bases from V and 5 from J, leaving 10 bases between them. In germline, CDR1 is SGDLS, CDR2 YYNGEE. The CDR3 covers 13 residues. The CDR3 sequence is CASSVRPTETQYF. CDR3 bases: TGTGCCAGCAGCGTCAGGCCGACGGAGACCCAGTACTTC.

This clonotype was picked up one time. V is TRBV5-5 and J is TRBJ2-5; D unresolved. Trimming cost V 0 bases and J 7 bases, with 16 bases left between them. CDR1 is SGHKS and CDR2 is YYEKEE in the germline V gene (reference sequence). This CDR3 comprises 15 residues. CDR3 coding DNA: TGTGCCAGCAGCTTGGCCGAAGGCTCTACGGGGACCCAGTACTTC. It specifies CASSLAEGSTGTQYF.

This clonotype has a count of ten or more. J is TRBJ2-1 and V is TRBV24-1; no clear D gene. The germline V gene encodes CDR1 KGHDR and CDR2 SFDVKD. The CDR3 is 16 residues long. The V end was cut by 3 bases, the J end by 2 bases, with 13 bases between. CDR3: CATSDKRVVPYNEQFF. CDR3 nucleotide sequence: TGTGCCACCAGTGATAAAAGGGTAGTTCCCTACAATGAGCAGTTCTTC.

In this sample, this clonotype turned up a few times. The chain has TRBV7-2 and TRBJ2-7; no reliable D call. CDR1 is SGHTA, CDR2 FQGNSA, per germline. V was pared by 3 bases and J by 2 bases, with 11 bases between. The CDR3 extends over 14 amino acids. The CDR3 DNA is TGTGCCAGCAGCTTTTACATGGTTCCCTACGAGCAGTACTTC. This encodes CASSFYMVPYEQYF.

This clonotype appeared a few times. The chain has TRBV7-8 and TRBJ2-5; possibly TRBD2 for D (6 bases). V was trimmed by 2 bases and J by 4 bases, leaving 17 bases between them. Germline CDR1 reads SGHVS; CDR2 reads FQNEAQ. There are 16 residues in the CDR3. The CDR3 loop reads CASSLFSAGWGETQYF. CDR3 coding DNA: TGTGCCAGCAGCTTATTCTCGGCGGGATGGGGAGAGACCCAGTACTTC. Full variable domain (outside the CDR3, taken from reference TRBV7-8 and TRBJ2-5): GAGVSQSPRYKVAKRGQDVALRCDPISGHVSLFWYQQALGQGPEFLTYFQNEAQLDKSGLPSDRFFAERPEGSVSTLKIQRTQQEDSAVYLCASSLFSAGWGETQYFGPGTRLLVL.

The chain recombines TRBV5-1 with TRBJ2-5; TRBD2 matches 9 bases. The CDR3 spans 16 residues. Germline trimming cut 2 bases from V and 4 bases from J; bases unmatched to any gene: 9. Germline-derived CDR1 and CDR2 are SGHRS and YFSETQ. The CDR3 sequence: CASSFGASGVVETQYF. DNA of the CDR3: TGCGCCAGCAGCTTTGGTGCTAGCGGGGTCGTAGAGACCCAGTACTTC. The variable domain in full, with the rest retrieved from reference TRBV5-1 and TRBJ2-5, is KAGVTQTPRYLIKTRGQQVTLSCSPISGHRSVSWYQQTPGQGLQFLFEYFSETQRNKGNFPGRFSGRQFSNSRSEMNVSTLELGDSALYLCASSFGASGVVETQYFGPGTRLLVL.

The table lists this clonotype with many counts. The chain's CDR3 is CAISDGLRTSRYEQYF. Written as DNA, the CDR3 is TGTGCCATCAGTGATGGATTGAGAACCAGCCGTTACGAGCAGTACTTC. J is TRBJ2-7 and V is TRBV10-3, with D hard to call. Germline assignment: CDR1 ENHRY and CDR2 SYGVKD. Trimming cost V 3 bases and J 4 bases, with 19 bases left between them. This CDR3 spans 16 amino acids.

This sequence joins TRBV30 and TRBJ1-2; 7 bases are shared with TRBD1. The germline CDR1 and CDR2 sequences are GTSNPN and SVGIG (reference sequence). The CDR3 spans 13 residues. Unmatched junction bases numbered 10, after V lost 6 bases and J lost 6 bases. Here the CDR3 reads CACTETGVHGYTF. The CDR3, as DNA: TGTGCCTGCACCGAAACAGGGGTTCATGGCTACACCTTC.

This clonotype has just a few counts. This chain connects TRBV15 to TRBJ2-7; possible D gene TRBD1, 6 bases. CDR3 length: 17 amino acids. V gave up 1 base and J gave up 1 base, with 17 bases separating them. Germline assignment: CDR1 LNHNV and CDR2 YYDKDF (reference sequence). The CDR3 spells CATSRGTGRGRSYEQYF. The DNA of the CDR3 is TGTGCCACCAGCAGAGGAACAGGGAGAGGGCGATCCTACGAGCAGTACTTC.

The chain uses TRBV5-5 and TRBJ2-5; 9 bases align to TRBD2. Germline lookup yields CDR1 SGHKS and CDR2 YYEKEE (reference sequence). V shed 0 bases and J 1 base; nucleotides not matched to a gene: 4. There are 16 residues in the CDR3. The CDR3 sequence: CASSLALTSGQETQYF. Written as DNA, the CDR3 is TGTGCCAGCAGCTTGGCCCTGACTAGCGGCCAAGAGACCCAGTACTTC.

This clonotype appeared once. This chain uses TRBV27 with TRBJ2-7, with 11 bases identical to TRBD1. V trimming: 2 bases; J trimming: 1 base; junction bases outside the gene matches: 10. This CDR3 has 18 amino acids. Germline V gives CDR1 MNHEY, CDR2 SMNVEV (reference sequence). The CDR3 DNA follows: TGTGCCAGCAGTTTAAACCCTCCCGGGACAGGGGGGTCCTACGAGCAGTACTTC. Encoded protein: CASSLNPPGTGGSYEQYF.

The chain recombines TRBV9 with TRBJ1-2; 7 bases line up with TRBD1. Germline V gene data show CDR1 as SGDLS and CDR2 as YYNGEE. With 4 bases clipped from V and 3 bases from J, the junction kept 15 bases outside the gene matches. CDR3 length: 17 residues. CDR3 region: CASSPRTGQKDDYGYTF. CDR3 sequence (DNA): TGTGCCAGCAGCCCAAGGACAGGTCAGAAGGACGACTATGGCTACACCTTC.

About this clonotype itself: A read error may be the cause here, since a much bigger clone is one base away. The rearrangement links TRBV4-2 to TRBJ1-4; D is perhaps TRBD1 (5 bases). The CDR3 spans 15 residues. Germline assignment: CDR1 LGHNA and CDR2 YNFKEQ. CDR3 region: CASSQEAQGNEKLLF. The CDR3 nucleotides are TGTGCCAGCAGCCAAGAAGCCCAGGGTAATGAAAAACTGTTATTT.